This record covers a single T cell receptor (beta chain). Its antigen is undetermined. The data originate from a study of shared clonotypes between healthy human individuals. Study-wide context: Donors, aged 18 to 49, were two women and three men.

The germline V gene has CDR1 KGHSH and CDR2 LQKENI. The CDR3 totals 15 residues. Trimming left V 0 bases short and J 2 bases short, with 11 bases between. Naive CD8 cells, CD45RO-negative and positively selected for CCR7, excluded terminally differentiated effector memory CD45RA+ cells. Sequencing used immunoSEQ multiplex PCR; TCRdb keeps in-frame clones, though not all of them. This sample carries nearly 2 million clones, roughly 94% of them seen once, and the ten largest clones take 1.2%. General study results and limits: When naive CD4 clonotypes were compared across several donors, approximately 5% were shared. Among non-shared clonotypes, generation probabilities were lower than among those shared by all four donors.

This chain joins TRBV18 and TRBJ2-7; possible D gene TRBD1, 6 bases. The TCR sequence derives from a man aged 18 to 30 in good health. Sequenced material: naive CD8+ T cells sorted from blood. CDR3 region: CASSPPLGQPYEQYF. CDR3 DNA sequence: TGTGCCAGCTCACCACCGCTAGGACAGCCCTACGAGCAGTACTTC.